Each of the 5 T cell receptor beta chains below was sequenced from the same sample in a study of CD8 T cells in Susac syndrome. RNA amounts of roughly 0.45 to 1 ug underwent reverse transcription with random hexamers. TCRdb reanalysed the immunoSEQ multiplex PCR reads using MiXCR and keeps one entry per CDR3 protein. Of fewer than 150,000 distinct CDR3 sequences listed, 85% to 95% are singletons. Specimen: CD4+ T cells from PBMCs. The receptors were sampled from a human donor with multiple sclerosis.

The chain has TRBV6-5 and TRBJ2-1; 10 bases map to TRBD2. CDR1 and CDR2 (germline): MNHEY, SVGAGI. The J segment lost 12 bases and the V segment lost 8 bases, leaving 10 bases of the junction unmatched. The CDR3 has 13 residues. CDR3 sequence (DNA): TGTGCCAGCGCGAGAGCGGGGGGGCTTCGGCAGTTCTTC. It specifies CASARAGGLRQFF.

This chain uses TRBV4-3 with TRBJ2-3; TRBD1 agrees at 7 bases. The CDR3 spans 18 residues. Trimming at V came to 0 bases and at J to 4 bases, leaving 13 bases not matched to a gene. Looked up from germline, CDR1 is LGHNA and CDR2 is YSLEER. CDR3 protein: CASSQDRSAGGGADTQYF. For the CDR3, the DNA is TGCGCCAGCAGCCAAGATAGGTCCGCAGGGGGTGGGGCAGATACGCAGTATTTT.

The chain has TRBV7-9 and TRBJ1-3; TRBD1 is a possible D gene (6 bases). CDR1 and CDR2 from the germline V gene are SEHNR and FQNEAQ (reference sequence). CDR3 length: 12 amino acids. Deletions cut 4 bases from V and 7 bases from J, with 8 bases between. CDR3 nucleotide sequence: TGTGCCAGCAGCTATCAGGGGAACACCATATATTTT. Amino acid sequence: CASSYQGNTIYF.

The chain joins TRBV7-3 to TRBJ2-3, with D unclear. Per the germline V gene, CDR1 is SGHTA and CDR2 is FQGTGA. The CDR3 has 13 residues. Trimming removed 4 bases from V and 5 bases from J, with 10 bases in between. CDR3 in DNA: TGTGCCAGCAGCTCCACGTGGGGAGATACGCAGTATTTT. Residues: CASSSTWGDTQYF.

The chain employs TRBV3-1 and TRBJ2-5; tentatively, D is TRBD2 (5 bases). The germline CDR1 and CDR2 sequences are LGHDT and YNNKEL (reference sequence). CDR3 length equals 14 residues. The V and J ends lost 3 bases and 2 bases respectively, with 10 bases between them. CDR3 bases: TGTGCCAGCAGCCACCGGACTTTTCAAGAGACCCAGTACTTC. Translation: CASSHRTFQETQYF.